A selection of T cell receptor beta chains follows, all from one sample in a study of CD8+CD57+ T cells in acquired aplastic anemia. MiXCR, applied by TCRdb to the reads, yields one record per CDR3 protein. The sample has some 170,000 distinct CDR3 sequences, about 60% seen once; the top ten hold roughly 42%. What was sequenced was sorted CD4+, CD8+, or CD8+CD57+ T cells (not recorded which) from PBMCs. The receptors originated from a human donor with aplastic anemia. Each CDR3 is given with its conserved first and last residue. Each record gives: V gene, D gene, clone size, J gene, CDR3 protein, CDR3 DNA. The D gene is left open where the match is weak. Clone size, where shown, is once, few, many, or a class for clones that have expanded.

>TRBV7-9|TRBD1|many|TRBJ2-3
CASSFQDRDPPDTQYF
TGTGCCAGCAGCTTCCAAGACAGGGACCCGCCAGATACGCAGTATTTT
>TRBV19|NA|NA|TRBJ1-2
CASSLRDGYGYTF
TGTGCCAGTAGTCTCCGGGACGGCTATGGCTACACCTTC
>TRBV25-1|NA|NA|TRBJ1-6
CASSESDSPNSPLHF
TGTGCCAGCAGTGAATCCGACAGCCCCAATTCACCCCTCCACTTT
>TRBV10-3|NA|NA|TRBJ1-1
CAIQGGETEAFF
TGTGCCATACAGGGTGGAGAGACTGAAGCTTTCTTT
>TRBV12-3/TRBV12-4|NA|once|TRBJ2-7
CASSLPQGRDEQYF
TGTGCCAGCAGTTTACCCCAGGGGCGCGACGAGCAGTACTTC
>TRBV7-9|NA|NA|TRBJ2-3
CASSYITDTQYF
TGTGCCAGCAGTTACATTACAGATACGCAGTATTTT
>TRBV7-9|NA|NA|TRBJ1-2
CASSLPYRDGYTF
TGTGCCAGCAGCTTACCGTACAGGGATGGCTACACCTTC
>TRBV24-1|NA|NA|TRBJ2-7
CATRQGSSYEQYF
TGTGCCACCAGACAGGGATCCTCCTACGAGCAGTACTTC
>TRBV24-1|NA|NA|TRBJ2-7
CATSDSTGEGIYEQYF
TGTGCCACCAGTGACTCGACGGGGGAAGGAATCTACGAGCAGTACTTC
>TRBV20-1|NA|NA|TRBJ1-5
CSATGKNQPQHF
TGCAGTGCTACAGGGAAGAATCAGCCCCAGCATTTT
>TRBV5-1|TRBD1|many|TRBJ2-7
CASSLWDRGHPYEQYF
TGCGCCAGCAGCTTGTGGGACAGGGGTCATCCCTACGAGCAGTACTTC
>TRBV6-5|NA|NA|TRBJ2-5
CASSYSQVGGETQCF
TGTGCCAGCAGTTACTCACAGGTCGGAGGGGAGACCCAGTGCTTC
>TRBV20-1|NA|few|TRBJ1-2
CSARDRGGYGYTF
TGCAGTGCTAGAGATCGCGGAGGATATGGCTACACCTTC
>TRBV19|TRBD1|many|TRBJ1-2
CASSTGTGNGYTF
TGTGCCAGTAGTACCGGGACAGGGAATGGCTACACCTTC
>TRBV24-1|NA|few|TRBJ1-2
CATSEGSPRGYTF
TGTGCCACCAGTGAAGGAAGTCCACGCGGCTACACCTTC
>TRBV6-5|NA|NA|TRBJ2-1
CASSYDGGAYNEQFF
TGTGCCAGCAGTTACGACGGGGGCGCCTACAATGAGCAGTTCTTC
>TRBV2|TRBD2|NA|TRBJ2-7
CASGRTSGTYEQYF
TGTGCCAGCGGACGGACTAGCGGGACCTACGAGCAGTACTTC
>TRBV10-3|TRBD1|NA|TRBJ2-7
CAISEPGQGREQYF
TGTGCCATCAGTGAACCGGGACAGGGTCGCGAGCAGTACTTC
>TRBV2|TRBD1|once|TRBJ2-7
CASSPMDRGSYEQYF
TGTGCCAGCAGCCCGATGGACAGGGGCTCCTACGAGCAGTACTTC
>TRBV19|NA|NA|TRBJ1-6
CASSMASGGPLHF
TGTGCCAGTAGTATGGCTAGCGGGGGGCCCCTCCACTTT
>TRBV29-1|TRBD1|NA|TRBJ2-7
CSVGTGASYEQYF
TGCAGCGTTGGGACAGGGGCCTCCTACGAGCAGTACTTC
>TRBV7-3|NA|few|TRBJ2-5
CASSPGEAEETQYF
TGTGCCAGCAGCCCGGGGGAAGCGGAAGAGACCCAGTACTTC
>TRBV19|NA|many|TRBJ2-3
CASSIAVGTDTQYF
TGTGCCAGTAGTATAGCGGTGGGCACAGATACGCAGTATTTT
>TRBV19|NA|many|TRBJ1-6
CASSIDRQLNSPLHF
TGTGCCAGTAGTATAGATCGCCAGTTGAATTCACCCCTCCACTTT
>TRBV19|NA|once|TRBJ2-3
CASSPTGSLGDTQYF
TGTGCCAGTAGTCCCACAGGGAGTCTGGGAGATACGCAGTATTTT
>TRBV2|NA|NA|TRBJ2-5
CASARGETQYF
TGTGCCAGCGCTCGGGGCGAGACCCAGTACTTC
>TRBV20-1|TRBD2|NA|TRBJ2-5
CSAPLAGGPETQYF
TGCAGTGCTCCTCTAGCGGGGGGGCCCGAGACCCAGTACTTC
>TRBV10-3|NA|NA|TRBJ2-7
CAIRQGLDGYEQYF
TGTGCCATCAGGCAGGGGCTGGACGGTTACGAGCAGTACTTC
>TRBV2|NA|NA|TRBJ2-7
CASSSNGGARGNF
TGTGCCAGCAGTTCAAACGGCGGGGCTAGGGGGAACTTC
>TRBV11-3|NA|NA|TRBJ2-1
CASIGIWDNEQFF
TGTGCCAGCATCGGGATTTGGGACAATGAGCAGTTCTTC
>TRBV10-3|NA|many|TRBJ1-6
CAISEHRDGYNSPLHF
TGTGCCATCAGTGAGCACCGGGACGGTTATAATTCACCCCTCCACTTT
>TRBV4-2|NA|few|TRBJ2-3
CASSFGRTDTQYF
TGTGCCAGCAGCTTCGGCCGCACAGATACGCAGTATTTT
>TRBV20-1|NA|NA|TRBJ1-2
CSARDPGALYGYTF
TGCAGTGCTAGAGACCCCGGGGCCCTGTATGGCTACACCTTC
>TRBV20-1|NA|many|TRBJ2-1
CSAFLPTDNEQFF
TGCAGTGCTTTCCTCCCGACTGACAATGAGCAGTTCTTC
>TRBV7-3|NA|NA|TRBJ1-2
CASSLEVGGANYGYTF
TGTGCCAGCAGCTTAGAGGTTGGGGGGGCTAACTATGGCTACACCTTC
>TRBV24-1|NA|NA|TRBJ2-1
CATSGGLAGSSYNEQFF
TGTGCCACCAGTGGGGGGCTGGCAGGGAGCTCCTACAATGAGCAGTTCTTC
>TRBV6-1|NA|many|TRBJ1-2
CASSETVPYGYTF
TGTGCCAGCAGCGAGACCGTCCCCTATGGCTACACCTTC
>TRBV10-1|NA|NA|TRBJ1-2
CASSESSSLGYGYTF
TGCGCCAGCAGTGAGTCTTCCAGTTTGGGGTATGGCTACACCTTC
>TRBV7-9|TRBD1|NA|TRBJ2-7
CASSEWGTGPSGQYF
TGTGCCAGCAGTGAATGGGGGACAGGCCCAAGTGGGCAGTACTTC
>TRBV7-2|NA|NA|TRBJ1-6
CATTSGSYNSPLHF
TGTGCCACCACTTCGGGCTCCTATAATTCACCCCTCCACTTT
>TRBV24-1|NA|few|TRBJ2-3
CATSDQPATDTQYF
TGTGCCACCAGTGATCAACCGGCCACAGATACGCAGTATTTT
>TRBV9|TRBD1|NA|TRBJ1-6
CASSPDRDSSPLHF
TGTGCCAGCAGCCCGGACAGGGATAGTTCACCCCTCCACTTT